A selection of T cell receptor beta chains follows, all from one sample in a study of blood T cell repertoires in COVID-19. Sequencing used immunoSEQ multiplex PCR; TCRdb keeps in-frame clones, though not all of them. Of a few hundred thousand clones in the sample, approximately 82% were seen once. Sequencing input: peripheral blood. The receptors stem from a man aged 50 to 60 with active or convalescent COVID-19. Each CDR3 is given with its conserved first and last residue. The order of the fields is V gene, D gene, J gene, clone size, CDR3 DNA, CDR3 protein. D genes are given only for firm matches. Some rows mark clone size as missing; the rest say once, few, many or name a class of expanded clone.

>TRBV6-5|TRBD1|TRBJ1-1|-
TGTGCCAGCAGTTACTCGCAACAGGGGTCAAACACTGAAGCTTTCTTT
CASSYSQQGSNTEAFF
>TRBV7-3|-|TRBJ2-3|-
TGTGCCAGCAGCTTAGGTCCGGCAGATACGCAGTATTTT
CASSLGPADTQYF
>TRBV2|TRBD1|TRBJ1-1|-
TGTGCCAGCACTCGATCGACAGGGTACACTGAAGCTTTCTTT
CASTRSTGYTEAFF
>TRBV19|TRBD1|TRBJ2-3|-
TGTGCCAGTAGTTCGGGACAGGGGGCGCTGACAGATACGCAGTATTTT
CASSSGQGALTDTQYF
>TRBV12-3/TRBV12-4|TRBD1|TRBJ2-7|-
TGTGCCAGCGGGGACAGTTCACACTACGAGCAGTACTTC
CASGDSSHYEQYF
>TRBV28|-|TRBJ2-3|-
TGTGCCAGCAGTTTAGGGCGGGCCACCGGAGGGTCAGATACGCAGTATTTT
CASSLGRATGGSDTQYF
>TRBV6-5|-|TRBJ2-4|-
TGTGCCAGCAGCTTTGAACCCTCTTTGCCCCAGATTCAGTACTTC
CASSFEPSLPQIQYF
>TRBV6-2/TRBV6-3|-|TRBJ2-5|-
TGTGCCAGCAGTTATGGACTCTCGTACGAGACCCAGTACTTC
CASSYGLSYETQYF
>TRBV4-1|TRBD1|TRBJ1-2|-
TGCGCCAGCAGCCAATTGGGACAGGGTTACGGCTACACCTTC
CASSQLGQGYGYTF
>TRBV19|-|TRBJ2-1|-
TGTGCCAGTAGTCCCCGGGAGCGGGCCCACAATGAGCAGTTCTTC
CASSPRERAHNEQFF
>TRBV7-9|-|TRBJ1-1|once
TGTGCCAGCAGCCCCGGACAACGTCGCACTGAAGCTTTCTTT
CASSPGQRRTEAFF
>TRBV7-3|TRBD1|TRBJ2-1|-
TGTGCCAGCACACCGGGACAGGGGGCTGGCTGGGATGAGCAGTTCTTC
CASTPGQGAGWDEQFF
>TRBV20-1|TRBD2|TRBJ2-5|-
TGCAGTGCTAGTAAGCTACCCGGGACTAGCGGTCCGCAAGAGACCCAGTACTTC
CSASKLPGTSGPQETQYF
>TRBV5-5|-|TRBJ2-3|-
TGTGCCAGCAGCTTGGCCTATAGCATAGATACGCAGTATTTT
CASSLAYSIDTQYF
>TRBV4-1|TRBD1|TRBJ1-3|few
TGCGCCAGCAGCCAAGGAGCAGGGGGAGGAAACACCATATATTTT
CASSQGAGGGNTIYF
>TRBV6-2/TRBV6-3|-|TRBJ2-3|-
TGTGCCAGCAGTTACTCTCCGGGATCAGTCACAGATACGCAGTATTTT
CASSYSPGSVTDTQYF
>TRBV12-3/TRBV12-4|TRBD1|TRBJ1-1|once
TGTGCCAGCAGCCCTGGGACAGGCGCTGAAGCTTTCTTT
CASSPGTGAEAFF
>TRBV7-7|TRBD1|TRBJ2-7|few
TGTGCCAGCAGCTTAGCGGCGGACAGGAACTACGAGCAGTACTTC
CASSLAADRNYEQYF
>TRBV7-2|-|TRBJ2-3|-
TGTGCCAGCAGCTTAGCGTACACAGATACGCAGTATTTT
CASSLAYTDTQYF
>TRBV9|-|TRBJ1-3|-
TGTGCCAGCAGCGTAAGGGGAGGGAATGGAAACACCATATATTTT
CASSVRGGNGNTIYF
>TRBV3-1/TRBV3-2|TRBD1|TRBJ2-2|-
TGTGCCAGCAGCCGACCCCCAGGACAGGGGGGAACCGGGGAGCTGTTTTTT
CASSRPPGQGGTGELFF
>TRBV14|TRBD2|TRBJ2-3|once
TGTGCCAGCAGCCGCGTACTTAGCGGGAGCGGCACAGATACGCAGTATTTT
CASSRVLSGSGTDTQYF
>TRBV5-6|-|TRBJ1-2|-
TGTGCCAGCAGGTATACCGGCGGAATTTATGGCTACACCTTC
CASRYTGGIYGYTF
>TRBV9|TRBD2|TRBJ2-4|-
TGTGCCAGCAGCGTAGGACTAGCGGGATTGGGGTTAAACATTCAGTACTTC
CASSVGLAGLGLNIQYF
>TRBV28|-|TRBJ1-6|-
TGTGCCAGCAGTTGGAGACAGGCGCTTAATTCACCCCTCCACTTT
CASSWRQALNSPLHF
>TRBV19|TRBD1|TRBJ1-4|-
TGTGCCAGTAGCCTCGGGGGACAGTTTAATGAAAAACTGTTTTTT
CASSLGGQFNEKLFF
>TRBV5-5|-|TRBJ2-2|-
TGTGCCAGCAGCGGTCAGGGGCTCGGGGAGCTGTTTTTT
CASSGQGLGELFF
>TRBV5-6|-|TRBJ1-6|few
TGTGCCAGCAGCTTGGGACAGACCAATTCACCCCTCCACTTT
CASSLGQTNSPLHF
>TRBV11-2|TRBD1|TRBJ1-1|-
TGTGCCAGCAGCTCTTCAGACAGGGGGCATGCTGAAGCTTTCTTT
CASSSSDRGHAEAFF
>TRBV10-2|-|TRBJ1-4|-
TGCGCCAGCAGTGGGGCGCATGAAAAACTGTTTTTT
CASSGAHEKLFF
>TRBV7-6|TRBD1|TRBJ1-3|-
TGTGCCAGCAGCTCCCGACAGGGAGGAAACACCATATATTTT
CASSSRQGGNTIYF
>TRBV6-2/TRBV6-3|TRBD1|TRBJ1-5|-
TGTGCCAGCAGTGACAGGGTATATAGCAATCAGCCCCAGCATTTT
CASSDRVYSNQPQHF